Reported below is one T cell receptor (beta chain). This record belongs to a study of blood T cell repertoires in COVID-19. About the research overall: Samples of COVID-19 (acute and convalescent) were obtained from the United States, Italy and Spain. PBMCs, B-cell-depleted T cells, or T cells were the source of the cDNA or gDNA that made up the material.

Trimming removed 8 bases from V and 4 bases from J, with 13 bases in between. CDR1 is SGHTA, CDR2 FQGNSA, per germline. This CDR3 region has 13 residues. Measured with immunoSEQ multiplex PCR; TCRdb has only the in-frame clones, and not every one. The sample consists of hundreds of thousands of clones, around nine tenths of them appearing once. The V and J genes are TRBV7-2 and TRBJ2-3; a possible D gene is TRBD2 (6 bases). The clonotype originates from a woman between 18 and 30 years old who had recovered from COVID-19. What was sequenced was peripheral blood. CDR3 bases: TGTGCCAGCGGAACTTGGGAGGCAGATACGCAGTATTTT. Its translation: CASGTWEADTQYF.